Below, 17 T cell receptor beta chains from the same sample are listed, as sequenced in a study of T cell changes during pregnancy in multiple sclerosis. TCRdb keeps only in-frame clones here, not all; method: immunoSEQ multiplex PCR. The sample lists tens of thousands of clones, approximately 95% occurring once. Sequences were derived from peripheral blood, sampled in the second trimester of pregnancy. These receptors originate from a female donor in good health, enrolled as a control in a pregnancy study.

This clone showed up just once. This chain connects TRBV27 to TRBJ1-4; 9 nucleotides match TRBD1. With 5 bases clipped from V and 4 bases from J, the junction kept 5 bases outside the gene matches. CDR1 MNHEY and CDR2 SMNVEV come from the germline V gene (reference sequence). This CDR3 region has 15 residues. CDR3 amino acids: CASSADRGGNEKLFF. The CDR3 DNA follows: TGTGCCAGCAGTGCCGACAGGGGGGGTAATGAAAAACTGTTTTTT. Full variable domain (outside the CDR3, taken from reference TRBV27 and TRBJ1-4): EAQVTQNPRYLITVTGKKLTVTCSQNMNHEYMSWYRQDPGLGLRQIYYSMNVEVTDKGDVPEGYKVSRKEKRNFPLILESPSPNQTSLYFCASSADRGGNEKLFFGSGTQLSVL.

This chain joins TRBV5-6 and TRBJ1-4; 7 nucleotides align to TRBD1. The CDR3 spans 14 residues. Germline-derived CDR1 and CDR2 are SGHDT and YYEEEE. J lost 7 bases, V lost 4 bases, and 7 bases had no gene match. The CDR3 sequence is CASSLGTALEKLFF. The CDR3 DNA follows: TGTGCCAGCAGCCTCGGGACAGCCCTTGAAAAACTGTTTTTT.

The gene calls are TRBV7-9 and TRBJ2-3, with D perhaps matching TRBD2 (5 bases). Germline CDR1 reads SEHNR; CDR2 reads FQNEAQ (reference sequence). This CDR3 is built from 14 residues. V lost 6 bases and J lost 2, with 12 bases in between. The CDR3 DNA reads as TGTGCCAGCAGTCCAGAAGGACTCACAGATACGCAGTATTTT. Amino acids: CASSPEGLTDTQYF.

V gene TRBV10-3 combines with J gene TRBJ1-2; TRBD1 matches at 9 bases. There are 13 residues in the CDR3. The germline V gene encodes CDR1 ENHRY and CDR2 SYGVKD. Germline trimming cut 4 bases from V and 7 bases from J; bases unmatched to any gene: 4. The CDR3 loop reads CAISATGGSGYTF. DNA for the CDR3: TGTGCCATCAGTGCGACAGGGGGAAGTGGCTACACCTTC.

Concerning this clone: Other DNA sequences in this sample translate to the same CDR3. The chain couples TRBV5-1 to TRBJ1-5; tentatively, D is TRBD1 (5 bases). Trimming stripped 0 bases from V and 4 bases from J, with 8 bases between. There are 14 residues in the CDR3. The germline CDR1 and CDR2 sequences are SGHRS and YFSETQ. The CDR3 bases are TGCGCCAGCAGCTTGGACGGGGGGAATCAGCCCCAGCATTTT. Translating it yields CASSLDGGNQPQHF.

As regards this clone: The junction differs from germline at one of its ends, possibly a read error. This chain links TRBV7-7 with TRBJ2-2; TRBD2 agrees at 14 bases. Germline V gene sequence: CDR1 SSHAT, CDR2 FNYEAQ (reference sequence). This CDR3 spans 20 amino acids. CDR3 loop: CASSLSYGTSGSRNTGELFF. DNA for the CDR3: TGTGCTAGCAGCTTAAGCTACGGGACTAGCGGGAGTAGGAACACCGGGGAGCTGTTTTTT.

J is TRBJ1-2 and V is TRBV5-4; D ambiguous. Trimming cost V 0 bases and J 8 bases, with 14 bases left between them. The germline V gene has CDR1 SGHNT and CDR2 YYREEE (reference sequence). The CDR3 sequence is 14 residues long. The CDR3 here is CASSLAGNPNGYTF. The CDR3 DNA follows: TGTGCCAGCAGCTTGGCCGGGAACCCTAACGGCTACACCTTC.

V gene TRBV5-1 combines with J gene TRBJ2-7; no firm D call. This CDR3 contains 13 residues. Germline V gene lookup returns CDR1 SGHRS and CDR2 YFSETQ. Trimming took off 1 base at V and 4 bases at J, with 9 bases between the two ends. The CDR3 coding sequence is TGCGCCAGCAGCTTGATGACGGGTTACGAGCAGTACTTC. Protein sequence: CASSLMTGYEQYF.

The rearrangement joins TRBV27 to TRBJ2-3, with TRBD2 as a possible D gene (6 bases). V lost 7 bases to trimming and J lost 2 bases, with 16 bases between them. Looked up from germline, CDR1 is MNHEY and CDR2 is SMNVEV (reference sequence). There are 15 residues in the CDR3. CDR3 region: CASTRRAGTTDTQYF. CDR3 DNA sequence: TGTGCCAGCACGAGGAGGGCGGGAACCACAGATACGCAGTATTTT.

The chain employs TRBV6-5 and TRBJ2-7; D may be TRBD2 (6 bases). Trimming took off 6 bases at V and 4 bases at J, with 19 bases between the two ends. From germline, CDR1 is MNHEY and CDR2 SVGAGI. The CDR3 is 15 residues long. CDR3 amino acids: CASRISRESLYEQYF. The CDR3 DNA reads as TGTGCCAGCAGAATTTCCCGGGAGTCCCTATACGAGCAGTACTTC.

The chain has TRBV27 and TRBJ1-5, with TRBD1 matching over 8 bases. Germline CDR1 MNHEY, CDR2 SMNVEV (reference sequence). The CDR3 extends over 14 amino acids. V shed 5 bases and J 4 bases; nucleotides not matched to a gene: 4. The chain's CDR3 is CASSPDRGNQPQHF. CDR3 sequence (DNA): TGTGCCAGCAGTCCCGACAGGGGTAATCAGCCCCAGCATTTT.

On this clone: Other DNA sequences of this sample code for an identical CDR3. The V call is TRBV28, the J call TRBJ1-2; TRBD1 matches at 7 bases. This CDR3 region has 13 residues. The V gene end was trimmed by 6 bases and the J gene end by 7 bases; junction bases not matched to a gene: 8. In germline, CDR1 is MDHEN, CDR2 SYDVKM. The CDR3 loop reads CASSPDRVGGYTF. Here the CDR3 DNA reads TGTGCCAGCAGCCCCGACAGGGTGGGTGGCTACACCTTC.

The J gene is TRBJ1-2, the V gene TRBV30; perhaps TRBD1 as D (5 bases). V lost 0 bases to trimming and J lost 3 bases, with 11 bases between them. The CDR3 is 14 amino acids. Germline CDR1 and CDR2: GTSNPN and SVGIG (reference sequence). As DNA, the CDR3 is TGTGCCTGGAGTGTGCAGGGATCGGACTATGGCTACACCTTC. This gives the protein CAWSVQGSDYGYTF.

The chain combines TRBV7-9 with TRBJ2-1; D gene uncertain. Germline CDR1 reads SEHNR; CDR2 reads FQNEAQ (reference sequence). The CDR3 is 12 residues long. Trimming shortened V by 4 bases and J by 10 bases, and 11 bases separated the two germline ends. CDR3 DNA sequence: TGTGCCAGCAGCTCACTTTACCGGGAGCAGTTCTTC. Translating it yields CASSSLYREQFF.

The chain links TRBV30 to TRBJ2-5; D is perhaps TRBD1 (5 bases). V was cut by 3 bases and J by 1 base, with 9 bases left in between. Germline CDR1 reads GTSNPN; CDR2 reads SVGIG (reference sequence). CDR3 length: 13 residues. CDR3 region: CAWRETGQETQYF. The CDR3, as DNA: TGTGCCTGGAGAGAAACAGGCCAAGAGACCCAGTACTTC.

V gene TRBV28 combines with J gene TRBJ1-2, with D maybe TRBD1 (6 bases). This CDR3 is built from 13 residues. The germline gives CDR1 MDHEN, CDR2 SYDVKM. Trimming cost V 6 bases and J 5 bases, with 13 bases left between them. CDR3 loop: CASSLSDRYGYTF. The CDR3 DNA follows: TGTGCCAGCAGCCTCTCCGACAGGTATGGCTACACCTTC.

The V and J genes are TRBV5-6 and TRBJ2-2, with TRBD2 matching over 7 bases. There are 14 residues in the CDR3. The germline V gene encodes CDR1 SGHDT and CDR2 YYEEEE. Losses at the gene ends were 4 bases for V and 5 bases for J; bases not matched to a gene: 5. The DNA for the CDR3 is TGTGCCAGCAGCCTCACGGGGGGTACCGGGGAGCTGTTTTTT. Protein product: CASSLTGGTGELFF.